This section outlines one T cell receptor beta chain sequence together with its context. The data were taken from a study of tumor-infiltrating lymphocytes in primary liver carcinoma. The germline gives CDR1 SGHAT, CDR2 FQNNGV. Germline trimming cut 2 bases from V and 5 bases from J; bases unmatched to any gene: 11. CDR3 length: 18 residues. A constant-region primer primed TCR beta cDNA synthesis from around 500 ng of total RNA. Three-round nested multiplex PCR performed with slightly modified ARM-PCR produced the TCR beta libraries. Both of the initial two PCR rounds ran for around 9 cycles and employed TRBV1-TRBV30 forward primers alongside a C-beta reverse primer. TCRdb passed the multiplex PCR reads through MiXCR, listing each CDR3 protein once. This sample has tens of thousands of distinct CDR3 sequences, with 60% to 85% found just once. It was from approximately 20-30 mg of unsorted bulk tissue that RNA and DNA were co-extracted.

The J gene is TRBJ2-3, the V gene TRBV11-2; TRBD2 agrees at 12 bases. The sequenced material came from liver tumor tissue from sampling region 5. The subset is: tumor region T5, tumor centre. The clonotype comes from a man in his forties or fifties with primary liver carcinoma and hepatitis B virus infection. CDR3 coding DNA: TGTGCCAGCAGCTTAACTCCTAGCGGGAGGGCGGGCCGAGATACGCAGTATTTT. Protein sequence: CASSLTPSGRAGRDTQYF.